Following are 15 T cell receptor beta chains from one sample sequenced in a study of blood T cell repertoires in COVID-19. TCRdb's table, derived via immunoSEQ multiplex PCR, lists solely in-frame clones and lacks some. The sample holds more than 85,000 clones, nearly 85% seen once. What was sequenced was peripheral blood. The receptors derive from a woman aged 45-59 years with acute or convalescent COVID-19.

The chain has TRBV28 and TRBJ1-2, with D possibly matching TRBD1 (6 bases). The V and J ends lost 5 bases and 0 bases respectively, with 13 bases between them. The CDR3 totals 15 residues. Germline V gene data show CDR1 as MDHEN and CDR2 as SYDVKM. The CDR3 DNA reads TGTGCCAGCAGTGGGGGGGACACATCTAACTATGGCTACACCTTC. Protein: CASSGGDTSNYGYTF.

The V and J genes are TRBV7-3 and TRBJ2-7; weak D call: TRBD1 (6 bases). The CDR3 runs 14 residues. V was shortened by 6 bases and J by 7 bases, with 19 bases between the two germline ends. Germline CDR1 reads SGHTA; CDR2 reads FQGTGA. The chain's CDR3 is CASSRSGGAFEQYF. The DNA for the CDR3 is TGTGCCAGCAGTCGATCTGGGGGCGCGTTTGAGCAGTACTTC.

About this clone: At one end the junction does not follow the germline gene, possibly because of a read error. The chain combines TRBV7-8 with TRBJ2-7, with 8 bases aligning to TRBD1. CDR3 length equals 13 residues. From germline, CDR1 is SGHVS and CDR2 FQNEAQ. The CDR3 sequence: CASSRLGPDRGNF. Written as DNA, the CDR3 is TGTGCCAGCAGCCGACTAGGCCCTGACAGGGGTAACTTC.

V gene TRBV9 combines with J gene TRBJ2-4; 9 positions agree with TRBD2. The CDR3 loop spans 17 amino acids. J lost 5 bases, V lost 4 bases, and 13 bases had no gene match. Germline assignment: CDR1 SGDLS and CDR2 YYNGEE. The CDR3 nucleotides are TGTGCCAGCAGCAAACGGGAGGATAGCGGGGGTGAAAACATTCAGTACTTC. Residues: CASSKREDSGGENIQYF.

V and J are TRBV12-3 or TRBV12-4 and TRBJ1-3; D remains ambiguous. V lost 9 bases, J lost 4 bases, and 7 bases lay in between. The CDR3 runs to 11 residues. The CDR3 protein is CASSRGNTIYF. In nucleotides, the CDR3 is TGTGCCAGTTCGAGGGGAAACACCATATATTTT.

The genes are TRBV5-1 and TRBJ1-2; a weak D match, TRBD1 (5 bases). From germline, CDR1 is SGHRS and CDR2 YFSETQ. The length of the CDR3 is 17 residues. V was pared by 4 bases and J by 6 bases, with 25 bases between. This CDR3 is CASSPLGGTLRIHGYTF. In nucleotides, the CDR3 is TGCGCCAGCAGCCCTCTTGGAGGGACTCTGAGGATCCATGGCTACACCTTC.

The chain carries TRBV5-4 and TRBJ2-2; possible D gene TRBD1, 5 bases. V was cut by 4 bases and J by 6 bases, with 10 bases left in between. The germline V gene encodes CDR1 SGHNT and CDR2 YYREEE (reference sequence). The CDR3 spans 13 residues. The CDR3: CASSKGKPGELFF. In DNA form, the CDR3 reads TGTGCCAGCAGCAAGGGGAAGCCCGGGGAGCTGTTTTTT.

The V and J genes are TRBV11-2 and TRBJ1-1; D call uncertain. The germline gives CDR1 SGHAT, CDR2 FQNNGV. Trimming shortened V by 4 bases and J by 0 bases, and 12 bases separated the two germline ends. The CDR3 sequence is 15 residues long. The CDR3 coding sequence is TGTGCCAGCAGCTCCACACCCCACCTGAACACTGAAGCTTTCTTT. Translation: CASSSTPHLNTEAFF. Full variable domain (rest looked up from reference TRBV11-2 and TRBJ1-1): EAGVAQSPRYKIIEKRQSVAFWCNPISGHATLYWYQQILGQGPKLLIQFQNNGVVDDSQLPKDRFSAERLKGVDSTLKIQPAKLEDSAVYLCASSSTPHLNTEAFFGQGTRLTVV.

V usage is TRBV27 and J usage is TRBJ2-6; TRBD1 matches at 9 bases. The CDR3 loop spans 18 amino acids. The germline gives CDR1 MNHEY, CDR2 SMNVEV (reference sequence). J was trimmed by 0 bases and V by 7 bases; bases with no gene match: 10. The chain's CDR3 is CASTRRDRASSGANVLTF. CDR3 DNA sequence: TGTGCCAGCACGAGACGGGACAGGGCATCCTCTGGGGCCAACGTCCTGACTTTC.

As regards this clone: The same CDR3 arises from other DNA sequences in this sample as well. CDR3 loop: CASSPGLGNTIYF. The CDR3 DNA reads TGTGCCAGCAGCCCGGGACTTGGAAACACCATATATTTT. The rearrangement joins TRBV6-5 to TRBJ1-3; D perhaps matches TRBD1 (5 bases). V lost 6 bases, J lost 3 bases, and 9 bases lay in between. Germline V CDR1 and CDR2: MNHEY, SVGAGI. CDR3 length: 13 residues.

The chain carries TRBV30 and TRBJ1-4; TRBD1 aligns across 7 bases. The CDR3 has 15 residues. Per the germline V gene, CDR1 is GTSNPN and CDR2 is SVGIG (reference sequence). Trimming cost V 2 bases and J 3 bases; bases outside gene matches: 6. For the CDR3, the DNA is TGTGCCTGGAGTCCCACAGGGGCCTCTAATGAAAAACTGTTTTTT. This codes for CAWSPTGASNEKLFF.

The gene calls are TRBV5-8 and TRBJ1-2; 9 bases are a match to TRBD1. The CDR3 is made up of 14 amino acids. CDR1 is SGHTS and CDR2 is YDEGEE in the germline V gene. With V trimmed by 1 base and J by 6 bases, 4 bases remained unmatched. CDR3 loop: CASSLWDREHGYTF. DNA for the CDR3: TGTGCCAGCAGCTTGTGGGACAGGGAGCATGGCTACACCTTC.

This chain links TRBV18 with TRBJ2-7; TRBD1 matches 7 bases. The CDR3 is made up of 16 amino acids. Germline trimming cut 1 base from V and 0 bases from J; bases unmatched to any gene: 6. Germline V gene data show CDR1 as KGHSH and CDR2 as LQKENI. The CDR3 reads CASSPRLDRSSYEQYF. Here the CDR3 DNA reads TGTGCCAGCTCACCACGCTTGGACAGGAGCTCCTACGAGCAGTACTTC.

The CDR3 DNA reads as TGTGCCAGCAGCTTAGAACGGCGGGGGGGGCAGCCCCAGCATTTT. Translated: CASSLERRGGQPQHF. V is TRBV7-2 and J is TRBJ1-5, with a weak D call TRBD1 (5 bases). This CDR3 region has 15 residues. V was cut by 1 base and J by 7 bases, with 14 bases left in between. CDR1 and CDR2 from the germline V gene are SGHTA and FQGNSA.

This chain uses TRBV27 with TRBJ2-2, with 9 nucleotides matching TRBD1. Germline V CDR1 and CDR2: MNHEY, SMNVEV (reference sequence). V shed 2 bases and J 6 bases; nucleotides not matched to a gene: 10. The CDR3 extends over 17 amino acids. The CDR3 sequence: CASSLLTGTGYPGELFF. The CDR3 region has the DNA TGTGCCAGCAGTTTACTCACCGGGACAGGGTACCCCGGGGAGCTGTTTTTT.